The sequence of this T cell receptor (beta chain) was determined in a study of post-analysis software for immune sequencing data. Findings and limits, study-wide: Among about 5 TRBV segments more frequent in patients than controls were TRBV5-6, TRBV5-1 and TRBV20-1.

V was pared by 7 bases and J by 6 bases, with 16 bases of the junction left unmatched. Germline V gene lookup returns CDR1 MNHEY and CDR2 SMNVEV (reference sequence). This CDR3 comprises 17 residues. About this clonotype itself: Its antigen is undetermined.

Each TCR beta cDNA library carried unique molecular identifiers. TCRdb redid the calling of the PCR reads with MiXCR, one entry per CDR3 protein. Of roughly 700,000 distinct CDR3 sequences in the sample, less than 35% were seen once. This receptor was obtained from a girl aged 10 to 17 with multiple sclerosis. The chain uses TRBV27 and TRBJ2-7, with TRBD2 matching over 12 bases. Sequencing input: blood. The CDR3 DNA sequence: TGTGCCAGCACCAACCTCGGGGCTAGCGGGAGGGCTGGCGAGCAGTACTTC. The encoded protein is CASTNLGASGRAGEQYF.